The 29 T cell receptor beta chains reported below all come from one sample, sequenced in a study of T cells in Graves' hyperthyroidism and ophthalmopathy. RNA transcripts provided the source from which TCR beta CDR3 regions were amplified. The primer set for the first-round RT-PCR of the TCR CDR3 was HTBI. TCRdb independently ran MiXCR on the multiplex PCR reads; one entry per CDR3 protein. The sample lists roughly 500,000 distinct CDR3 sequences, 46% occurring once. Sequencing was performed on peripheral blood or thyroid tissue (not recorded which). The receptor set was obtained from an adult woman with Graves' disease, either hyperthyroidism or ophthalmopathy (not recorded which).

On this clonotype itself: At one end the junction does not follow the germline gene, possibly because of a read error. CDR3 nucleotides: TGCGTCAGCAGCTTAACAGGGTGGACTGAAGCTTTCTTT. Its translation: CVSSLTGWTEAFF. This rearrangement joins TRBV5-5 to TRBJ1-1, with D possibly being TRBD1 (6 bases). The CDR3 totals 13 residues. The germline gives CDR1 SGHKS, CDR2 YYEKEE (reference sequence).

This clonotype was seen a handful of times. This chain connects TRBV7-3 to TRBJ1-1, with D possibly TRBD1 on 5 matching bases. The CDR3 spans 13 residues. Germline lookup yields CDR1 SGHTA and CDR2 FQGTGA. V was cut by 6 bases and J by 4 bases, with 12 bases left in between. CDR3 DNA: TGTGCCAGCAGGGACGGGGGGGGCACTGAAGCTTTCTTT. Amino acids: CASRDGGGTEAFF.

This clonotype was counted ten times or more. The chain employs TRBV6-5 and TRBJ2-7; D not resolved. The CDR3 length is 13 residues. The germline V and J ends were trimmed by 2 bases and 4 bases, with 9 bases remaining between them. The germline V gene has CDR1 MNHEY and CDR2 SVGAGI. The DNA of the CDR3 is TGTGCCAGCAGTTACGGCGCTGGGTACGAGCAGTACTTC. Translated, it gives CASSYGAGYEQYF.

The chain carries TRBV10-3 and TRBJ2-7; TRBD2 aligns across 7 bases. This CDR3 has 15 residues. Trimming at V came to 4 bases and at J to 0 bases, leaving 6 bases not matched to a gene. Germline V gives CDR1 ENHRY, CDR2 SYGVKD. CDR3 nucleotides: TGTGCCATCAGTGGGGCGGGGGTCAGCTCCTACGAGCAGTACTTC. Translating gives CAISGAGVSSYEQYF.

The V call is TRBV12-3 or TRBV12-4, the J call TRBJ1-2; no clear D gene. The CDR3 covers 14 residues. The V gene lost 3 bases and the J gene lost 7 bases, with 15 bases spanning the gap. The CDR3 DNA reads TGTGCCAGCAGTTTTGTGGGCAGGAATATTGGCTACACCTTC. Its translation is CASSFVGRNIGYTF.

The chain links TRBV29-1 to TRBJ2-5, with a tentative D call TRBD1 (7 bases). The DNA end favors TRBJ2-7, so the J call may be wrong. CDR1 and CDR2 (germline): SQVTM, ANQGSEA. The CDR3 totals 13 residues. CDR3 region: CSVRDRTSYEQYF. The DNA for the CDR3 is TGCAGCGTGCGGGACAGAACCTCCTACGAGCAGTACTTC.

The chain recombines TRBV20-1 with TRBJ2-2; no clear D gene. Per germline, CDR1 DFQATT and CDR2 SNEGSKA (reference sequence). This CDR3 is 16 amino acids long. V shed 4 bases and J shed 1 base, with 16 bases lying between them. The CDR3: CSANTLGRLNTGELFF. CDR3 nucleotides: TGCAGTGCTAACACCTTAGGACGGCTGAACACCGGGGAGCTGTTTTTT.

The gene calls are TRBV7-2 and TRBJ2-7, with D perhaps matching TRBD1 or TRBD2 (5 bases each). The CDR3 length is 12 residues. Trimming removed 8 bases from V and 2 bases from J, with 10 bases in between. CDR1 and CDR2 (germline): SGHTA, FQGNSA. The CDR3 coding sequence is TGTGCCAGCGCCCGGGGCACCTACGAGCAGTACTTC. Translating it yields CASARGTYEQYF. Based on the CDR3 plus reference TRBV7-2 and TRBJ2-7, the full variable domain is GAGVSQSPSNKVTEKGKDVELRCDPISGHTALYWYRQSLGQGLEFLIYFQGNSAPDKSGLPSDRFSAERTGGSVSTLTIQRTQQEDSAVYLCASARGTYEQYFGPGTRLTVT.

This clonotype was recorded many times. This chain joins TRBV29-1 and TRBJ2-7; 8 bases are shared with TRBD2. The V and J ends lost 4 bases and 6 bases, in that order; junction bases with no gene match: 5. The V gene's germline CDR1 is SQVTM and CDR2 ANQGSEA. The CDR3 is 12 residues long. The CDR3 sequence: CSVGGRITEQYF. DNA of the CDR3: TGCAGCGTTGGCGGGAGGATAACCGAGCAGTACTTC.

This clonotype was recorded many times. The J gene is TRBJ1-4, the V gene TRBV20-1; D is unresolved. CDR3 length: 12 amino acids. The germline V gene has CDR1 DFQATT and CDR2 SNEGSKA (reference sequence). Between the trimmed V and J ends, which lost 2 bases and 11 bases, there was a span of 12 bases. The CDR3 DNA reads TGCAGTGCTAGACCTCCTGGGCAGAAACTGTTTTTT. Translation: CSARPPGQKLFF.

In its sample, this clonotype was seen many times. V gene TRBV20-1 combines with J gene TRBJ2-7, with D uncertain. Trimming removed 7 bases from V and 2 bases from J, with 9 bases in between. In germline, CDR1 is DFQATT, CDR2 SNEGSKA (reference sequence). The CDR3 has 11 residues. The CDR3 DNA follows: TGCAGTGTTAAAAAGACCTACGAGCAGTACTTC. This encodes CSVKKTYEQYF.

The rearrangement links TRBV2 to TRBJ1-6; D is possibly TRBD1 (5 bases). The length of the CDR3 is 16 residues. Trimming took 4 bases from V and 0 from J, leaving 10 bases between them. Per germline, CDR1 SNHLY and CDR2 FYNNEI. The CDR3 spells CASSAWTPSYNSPLHF. In DNA form, the CDR3 reads TGTGCCAGCAGTGCTTGGACACCCTCCTATAATTCACCCCTCCACTTT.

The sample holds many counts of this clonotype. V is TRBV29-1 and J is TRBJ2-5; 10 positions match TRBD2. V shed 7 bases and J 7 bases; nucleotides not matched to a gene: 12. In germline, CDR1 is SQVTM, CDR2 ANQGSEA. The CDR3 extends over 14 amino acids. CDR3 sequence: CSAALRLAGLTQYF. DNA for the CDR3: TGCAGCGCTGCGCTACGACTAGCGGGCTTGACCCAGTACTTC.

A few counts support this clonotype. The chain has TRBV2 and TRBJ1-1; D is possibly TRBD1 (6 bases). This CDR3 is 14 amino acids long. Trimming removed 6 bases from V and 4 bases from J, with 15 bases in between. CDR1 and CDR2 from the germline V gene are SNHLY and FYNNEI. The CDR3 DNA reads as TGTGCCAGCAGAACCCCAACAGGGAGCACTGAAGCTTTCTTT. This sequence encodes CASRTPTGSTEAFF.

The chain recombines TRBV10-3 with TRBJ1-6; the D gene is possibly TRBD1 (5 bases). Germline CDR1 ENHRY, CDR2 SYGVKD. V was shortened by 8 bases and J by 7 bases, with 9 bases between the two germline ends. The CDR3 is 12 amino acids. The CDR3 DNA follows: TGTGCCATCGGGGCCGGAAATTCACCCCTCCACTTT. Translation gives CAIGAGNSPLHF.

The V call is TRBV7-2, the J call TRBJ2-7, with 7 bases aligning to TRBD2. Germline CDR1 is SGHTA and CDR2 is FQGNSA. CDR3 length equals 12 residues. The V segment lost 11 bases and the J segment 5 bases; nucleotides outside the gene matches: 9. This CDR3 reads CASQRDQHEQYF. In DNA form, the CDR3 reads TGTGCCTCCCAGCGGGATCAGCACGAGCAGTACTTC.

This clonotype showed up many times. The DNA for the CDR3 is TGCAGTGCAAACAGGGGAGCGGAGACCCAGTACTTC. It translates to CSANRGAETQYF. This chain connects TRBV20-1 to TRBJ2-5, with TRBD1 matching over 7 bases. The ends lost 6 bases at V and 5 bases at J; junction bases unmatched: 6. CDR3 size: 12 residues. The germline V gene encodes CDR1 DFQATT and CDR2 SNEGSKA (reference sequence).

This chain uses TRBV20-1 with TRBJ1-6; D is ambiguous. Germline V gene lookup returns CDR1 DFQATT and CDR2 SNEGSKA (reference sequence). The V end lost 6 bases, the J end lost 0 bases, and 21 bases lay between the germline ends. The CDR3 extends over 18 amino acids. CDR3 region: CSATLDLSFSSYNSPLHF. In nucleotides, the CDR3 is TGCAGTGCCACCCTGGACCTTAGCTTTAGCTCCTATAATTCACCCCTCCACTTT.

In this sample, this clonotype turned up a few times. This chain uses TRBV9 with TRBJ2-7; 12 nucleotides align to TRBD2. The ends lost 4 bases at V and 6 bases at J; junction bases unmatched: 8. Germline CDR1 SGDLS, CDR2 YYNGEE. This CDR3 is built from 15 residues. In DNA form, the CDR3 reads TGTGCCAGCAGCCAGTTGTTACTAGCGGGAGGCGAGCAGTACTTC. This translates into CASSQLLLAGGEQYF.

CDR3 in DNA: TGCGCCAGCAGCCAAGCCGGTGACACAGATACGCAGTATTTT. Its protein product is CASSQAGDTDTQYF. V gene TRBV4-1 combines with J gene TRBJ2-3; D is uncertain. CDR3 length: 14 residues. Trimming shortened V by 1 base and J by 2 bases, and 7 bases separated the two germline ends. The germline gives CDR1 MGHRA, CDR2 YSYEKL.

The chain links TRBV7-9 to TRBJ1-5; the D is unclear. V dropped 6 bases and J dropped 14 bases, with 23 bases sitting between them. CDR3 length equals 14 residues. Germline values: CDR1 SEHNR, CDR2 FQNEAQ (reference sequence). This CDR3 is CASRRAGREAAEHF. The CDR3 nucleotides are TGTGCCAGCAGGCGCGCCGGGAGGGAGGCTGCCGAGCATTTT.

CDR3 nucleotides: TGTGCCAGCGGAGGGGGGCTCTCTGTGGACGAGCAGTACTTC. Residues: CASGGGLSVDEQYF. The gene calls are TRBV7-8 and TRBJ2-7; D possibly uses TRBD1 or TRBD2 (6 bases each). The CDR3 sequence is 14 residues long. The V gene's germline CDR1 is SGHVS and CDR2 FQNEAQ. The ends were cut back, 8 bases at V and 5 bases at J, with 19 bases in the middle. Based on the CDR3 plus reference TRBV7-8 and TRBJ2-7, the full variable domain is GAGVSQSPRYKVAKRGQDVALRCDPISGHVSLFWYQQALGQGPEFLTYFQNEAQLDKSGLPSDRFFAERPEGSVSTLKIQRTQQEDSAVYLCASGGGLSVDEQYFGPGTRLTVT.

This clonotype was counted ten times or more. The CDR3 protein is CASSLMEGAGGETQYF. CDR3 coding DNA: TGCGCCAGCAGCCTGATGGAGGGGGCGGGGGGAGAGACCCAGTACTTC. This chain joins TRBV4-1 and TRBJ2-5; weak D call: TRBD2 (8 bases). Germline CDR1 MGHRA, CDR2 YSYEKL. Trimming took 4 bases from V and 4 from J, leaving 19 bases between them. This CDR3 comprises 16 residues.

This clonotype was found a few times. Given a much more abundant clone one base away, this may be a read error. V usage is TRBV7-8 and J usage is TRBJ1-2, with TRBD1 matching over 9 bases. The CDR3 contains 15 residues. Germline assignment: CDR1 SGHVS and CDR2 FQNEAQ. The CDR3 here is CASSNPGQGLYGYAF. The CDR3 bases are TGTGCCAGCAGCAATCCGGGACAGGGACTCTATGGCTACGCCTTC.

V and J are TRBV7-6 and TRBJ2-1; 10 bases match TRBD2. Germline CDR1 SGHVS, CDR2 FNYEAQ. J was trimmed by 7 bases and V by 5 bases; bases with no gene match: 11. This CDR3 has 16 residues. The CDR3 DNA follows: TGTGCCAGCAGCGTCCGGGCGGGGACTAGCGTTAATGAGCAGTTCTTC. Encoded protein: CASSVRAGTSVNEQFF.

This clonotype was seen repeatedly, ten times or more. V usage is TRBV7-3 and J usage is TRBJ1-1; 12 bases line up with TRBD1. V lost 3 bases and J lost 7; bases outside the gene matches: 3. The germline V gene has CDR1 SGHTA and CDR2 FQGTGA. The CDR3 covers 14 residues. The CDR3, as DNA: TGTGCCAGCAGCTTGGGGACAGGGGGCGGTGAAGCTTTCTTT. This gives the protein CASSLGTGGGEAFF.

This clonotype was seen a handful of times. The chain joins TRBV10-1 to TRBJ2-2; no definite D call. Germline V gene data show CDR1 as WNHNN and CDR2 as SYGVQD (reference sequence). The CDR3 covers 15 residues. Trimming shortened V by 4 bases and J by 5 bases, and 14 bases separated the two germline ends. CDR3 nucleotides: TGCGCCAGCAGTGGATCCCCAGCGTTAACCGGGGAGCTGTTTTTT. Translation gives CASSGSPALTGELFF.

This clonotype was counted many times. The chain has TRBV10-3 and TRBJ2-3, with 9 positions matching TRBD2. The CDR3 loop spans 15 amino acids. The V gene's germline CDR1 is ENHRY and CDR2 SYGVKD. V shed 3 bases and J 7 bases; nucleotides not matched to a gene: 8. CDR3 in DNA: TGTGCCATCAGTGAATCAAGCGGGAGGCATAATACGCAGTATTTT. It specifies CAISESSGRHNTQYF.

The CDR3 loop reads CASSLPTGLAGDSPLHF. CDR3 nucleotide sequence: TGTGCCAGCAGCTTACCTACAGGACTAGCGGGGGATTCACCCCTCCACTTT. This chain connects TRBV7-8 to TRBJ1-6; the D gene is possibly TRBD1 (5 bases). Per germline, CDR1 SGHVS and CDR2 FQNEAQ. The V gene lost 2 bases and the J gene lost 8 bases, with 19 bases spanning the gap. This CDR3 has 17 residues.